This entry describes one TCR beta chain. Its specificity is not known. This sample is part of a study of OX40 agonist ivuxolimab in advanced cancers. The data were produced by immunoSEQ multiplex PCR, yet TCRdb's version contains in-frame clones alone and is incomplete. The sample shows tens of thousands of clones, 90% of them seen only once. Whole-study results and caveats: Average numbers of expanded clones were greater in CD8+ T cells than in CD4+.

The specimen was CD4+ or CD8+ T cells sorted from blood, collected in a trial of the OX40 agonist ivuxolimab. The sequence came from an adult with an advanced solid tumor such as melanoma, head and neck, liver or kidney cancer.

The DNA for the CDR3 is TGTGCCAGCGGTAAACTAGCGTCGAACACCGGGGAGCTGTTTTTT. It translates to CASGKLASNTGELFF. The chain carries TRBV14 and TRBJ2-2; 7 nucleotides align to TRBD2. Germline V gene sequence: CDR1 SGHDN, CDR2 FVKESK. The CDR3 is 15 residues long. V dropped 8 bases and J dropped 0; count of bases not matched to a gene: 6. The full variable domain, with the rest looked up from reference TRBV14 and TRBJ2-2, is EAGVTQFPSHSVIEKGQTVTLRCDPISGHDNLYWYRRVMGKEIKFLLHFVKESKQDESGMPNNRFLAERTGGTYSTLKVQPAELEDSGVYFCASGKLASNTGELFFGEGSRLTVL.